The clone carrying this T cell receptor beta chain has only a few counts. Its antigen is unknown. By quantitative 5'-RACE with molecular barcodes, the TCR beta libraries were made. TCRdb re-called the 5' RACE reads with MiXCR, one entry per CDR3 protein. The sample carries under 300,000 distinct CDR3 sequences, roughly 18% recorded once. The data were taken from a study of CD8 T cells in ankylosing spondylitis. Looked up from germline, CDR1 is LGHDT and CDR2 is YNNKEL (reference sequence). The CDR3 length is 12 residues. The V end was cut by 8 bases, the J end by 9 bases, with 14 bases between. Findings of the study overall: Blood from ankylosing spondylitis patients appeared to carry a characteristic roughly eight-variant TCR beta motif. The authors reported significant enrichment of disease-linked clones in matched ankylosing spondylitis synovial fluid.

The clonotype comes from a male donor with ankylosing spondylitis or in good health (not recorded which). The source material was blood, either unsorted or a sorted T cell fraction (not recorded which). This chain connects TRBV3-1 to TRBJ2-1; D not resolved. In DNA, the CDR3 is TGTGCCAGCTTATCTGACTTGGGTGAGCAGTTCTTC. It specifies CASLSDLGEQFF.